This T cell receptor beta chain was obtained from a study of metastatic and nonmetastatic thyroid tumors. Looking at the study overall: Samples came from malignant and benign thyroid patients, and repertoires were compared across blood and tumor or nodule tissue.

This clone was counted many times. Antigen specificity is unknown. Patients were all untreated before their thyroid surgery. Germline V gives CDR1 SGHAT, CDR2 FQNNGV. The CDR3 is 14 residues long. The J segment lost 3 bases and the V segment lost 6 bases, leaving 4 bases of the junction unmatched. Points from the study as a whole: It was reported that TCR beta diversity was significantly higher in malignant thyroid tumors than benign nodules, in blood and tumor.

Per the study methods: What underpinned the distant-metastasis classifier for papillary thyroid cancer was the set of CDR3 differences across clinicopathological groups. Using MiXCR, TCRdb re-called clones from the PCR reads. The V and J calls were determined by TCRdb, not by the authors. The data contain under 30,000 clones, 15% of them singletons. The receptor was isolated from a female donor with papillary thyroid cancer or a benign thyroid nodule (not recorded which). Some clones in this sample may be carry-over from other donors' samples. Material for sequencing was blood. The chain combines TRBV11-2 with TRBJ2-1; TRBD2 agrees at 8 bases. CDR3: CASRTGLGYNEQFF. CDR3 sequence (DNA): TGTGCCAGCAGGACGGGACTAGGCTACAATGAGCAGTTCTTC.